This T cell receptor beta chain was identified in a study of blood T cell repertoires in COVID-19. Looking at the study overall: Researchers got acute and convalescent COVID-19 samples from the United States, Italy and Spain. PBMCs, B-cell-depleted T cells, or T cells were the source of the cDNA or gDNA that made up the material.

The study counted Cohort 3 donors as recovered given two negative PCRs, clearance, or symptom resolution. V was pared by 5 bases and J by 4 bases, with 20 bases of the junction left unmatched. The CDR3 is 18 residues long. Per the germline V gene, CDR1 is SGHRS and CDR2 is YFSETQ. The assay was immunoSEQ multiplex PCR, and TCRdb's table has in-frame clones only and misses some. Of about 130,000 clones listed, 70% to 85% are singletons. Sequencing used PBMCs or T cells enriched from blood (not recorded which). The source of this sequence is a man in his forties or fifties who had recovered from COVID-19. V is TRBV5-1 and J is TRBJ1-1; 7 nucleotides agree with TRBD1. CDR3 nucleotides: TGCGCCAGCAGGGATGCCGGGACAGCGATTAGTAAGGGCACTGAAGCTTTCTTT. This gives the protein CASRDAGTAISKGTEAFF.